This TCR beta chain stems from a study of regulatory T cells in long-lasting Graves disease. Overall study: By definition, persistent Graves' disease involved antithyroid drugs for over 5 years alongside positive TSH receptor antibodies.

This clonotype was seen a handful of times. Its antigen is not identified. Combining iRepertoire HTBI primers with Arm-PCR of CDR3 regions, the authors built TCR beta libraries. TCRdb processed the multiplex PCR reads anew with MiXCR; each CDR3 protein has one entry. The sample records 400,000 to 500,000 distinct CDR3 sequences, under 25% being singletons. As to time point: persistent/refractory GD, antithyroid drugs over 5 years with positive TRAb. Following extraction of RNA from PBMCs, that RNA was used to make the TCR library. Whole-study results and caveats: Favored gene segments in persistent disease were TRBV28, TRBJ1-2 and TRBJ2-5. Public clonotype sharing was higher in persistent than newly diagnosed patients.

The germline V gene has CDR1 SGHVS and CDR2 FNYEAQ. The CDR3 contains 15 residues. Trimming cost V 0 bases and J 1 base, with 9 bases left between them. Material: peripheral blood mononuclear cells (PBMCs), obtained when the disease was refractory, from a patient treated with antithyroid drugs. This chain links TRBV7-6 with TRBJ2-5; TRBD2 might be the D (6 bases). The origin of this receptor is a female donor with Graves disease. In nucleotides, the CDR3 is TGTGCCAGCAGCTTAGCGGCGGGACCCCAAGAGACCCAGTACTTC. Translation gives CASSLAAGPQETQYF.